The source of this T cell receptor beta chain is a study of blood T cell repertoires in COVID-19. Overall study context: Samples representing acute and convalescent COVID-19 were sourced from the United States, Italy and Spain. The analysed material was cDNA or gDNA that came from T cells, B-cell-depleted T cells, or PBMCs.

Germline V gene lookup returns CDR1 SGHAT and CDR2 FQNNGV. This CDR3 is built from 15 residues. The V end lost 4 bases, the J end lost 7 bases, and 20 bases lay between the germline ends. Some clones are missing from TCRdb's copy, which holds only in-frame ones; the method was immunoSEQ multiplex PCR. Among 60,000 to 75,000 clones listed, 70% to 90% were seen once. The sequenced sample consisted of peripheral blood. V is TRBV11-2 and J is TRBJ2-7, with D perhaps matching TRBD1 (6 bases). This clonotype was sampled from a woman between 50 and 59 years old with COVID-19, enrolled during active disease. The CDR3 coding sequence is TGTGCCAGCAGCTCTTACCGGGACACGACTCAAGAGCAGTACTTC. It translates to CASSSYRDTTQEQYF.